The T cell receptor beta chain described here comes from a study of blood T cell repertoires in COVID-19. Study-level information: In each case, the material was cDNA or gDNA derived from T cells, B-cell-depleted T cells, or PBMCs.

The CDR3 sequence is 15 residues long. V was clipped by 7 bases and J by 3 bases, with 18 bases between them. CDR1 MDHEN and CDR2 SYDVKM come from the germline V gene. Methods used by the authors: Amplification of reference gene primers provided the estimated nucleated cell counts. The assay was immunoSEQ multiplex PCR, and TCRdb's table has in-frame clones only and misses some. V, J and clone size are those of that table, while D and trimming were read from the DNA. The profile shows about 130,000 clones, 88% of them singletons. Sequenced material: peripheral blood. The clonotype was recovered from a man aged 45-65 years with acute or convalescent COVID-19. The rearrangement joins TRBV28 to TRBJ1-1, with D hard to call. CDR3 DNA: TGTGCCAGCACCCTGGGAGAGGGAAGGTACACTGAAGCTTTCTTT. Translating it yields CASTLGEGRYTEAFF.